One sample yielded the 22 T cell receptor beta chains listed below, sequenced in a study of CD8 T cells in Susac syndrome. The authors reverse transcribed about 0.5 to 1 ug RNA with random hexamers. TCRdb re-analysed the immunoSEQ multiplex PCR reads in MiXCR, keeping a single row per CDR3 protein. The table has tens of thousands of distinct CDR3 sequences, 93% seen once; the top ten hold over 0.12%. The specimen was CD4+ T cells from PBMCs. These receptors came from a human donor with Susac syndrome.

The V call is TRBV15, the J call TRBJ2-7; D perhaps matches TRBD1 (5 bases). Trimming took off 1 base at V and 2 bases at J, with 6 bases between the two ends. Germline-derived CDR1 and CDR2 are LNHNV and YYDKDF (reference sequence). CDR3 length: 13 residues. CDR3 in DNA: TGTGCCACCAGCAGAGTGGGGCCCTACGAGCAGTACTTC. It specifies CATSRVGPYEQYF.

In regard to this clonotype: The germline gene is not matched at one end of the junction; a read error may be the cause. The J gene is TRBJ2-3, the V gene TRBV4-1; perhaps TRBD2 as D (5 bases). This CDR3 is 14 amino acids long. CDR1 and CDR2 from the germline V gene are MGHRA and YSYEKL. The CDR3 here is CASSLAIPPITQYF. As DNA, the CDR3 is TGCGCCAGCAGCCTAGCGATCCCTCCAATTACGCAGTACTTT.

This chain uses TRBV28 with TRBJ1-2; D is undetermined. V was trimmed by 6 bases and J by 4 bases, leaving 9 bases between them. Per the germline V gene, CDR1 is MDHEN and CDR2 is SYDVKM. This CDR3 is built from 12 residues. The CDR3 DNA follows: TGTGCCAGCAGCATTCCGGCCTATGGCTACACCTTC. This gives the protein CASSIPAYGYTF.

This clonotype was seen only a few times. The chain couples TRBV29-1 to TRBJ2-7, with D perhaps being TRBD1 or TRBD2 (5 bases each). This CDR3 spans 12 amino acids. Germline V gene sequence: CDR1 SQVTM, CDR2 ANQGSEA. V lost 6 bases to trimming and J lost 2 bases, with 11 bases between them. The CDR3 nucleotides are TGCAGCGTGGGGGACGGCACCTACGAGCAGTACTTC. The encoded protein is CSVGDGTYEQYF.

The chain joins TRBV14 to TRBJ2-7, with TRBD1 matching 7 bases. The junction had 6 bases not matched to a gene; V was cut back by 1 base and J by 0 bases. The CDR3 totals 16 residues. Germline V lookup: CDR1 SGHDN, CDR2 FVKESK. The CDR3 DNA follows: TGTGCCAGCAGCCAAGGGGTGGACAGGCCCTCCTACGAGCAGTACTTC. Encoded protein: CASSQGVDRPSYEQYF. Full variable domain (missing parts from reference TRBV14 and TRBJ2-7): EAGVTQFPSHSVIEKGQTVTLRCDPISGHDNLYWYRRVMGKEIKFLLHFVKESKQDESGMPNNRFLAERTGGTYSTLKVQPAELEDSGVYFCASSQGVDRPSYEQYFGPGTRLTVT.

The chain recombines TRBV28 with TRBJ1-1; 7 bases match TRBD1. Trimming took 7 bases from V and 5 from J; bases not matched to a gene: 13. This CDR3 has 15 amino acids. Germline V lookup: CDR1 MDHEN, CDR2 SYDVKM. The CDR3 coding sequence is TGTGCCAGCACAGGCGCTGGGAGGGGGCGGACTGAAGCTTTCTTT. This gives the protein CASTGAGRGRTEAFF.

As regards this clonotype: The junction shows a germline mismatch at one end, possibly a read error. This chain uses TRBV28 with TRBJ2-7; D is unclear. The CDR3 has 14 amino acids. CDR1 is MDHEN and CDR2 is SYDVKM in the germline V gene. The CDR3: CASILSGRSYEQYF. The CDR3 DNA follows: TGTGCCAGCATTTTATCTGGCAGGTCCTACGAGCAGTACTTC.

The genes are TRBV12-3 or TRBV12-4 and TRBJ2-1; tentatively, D is TRBD1 or TRBD2 (5 bases each). Trimming took off 5 bases at V and 10 bases at J, with 9 bases between the two ends. This CDR3 is 11 amino acids long. The CDR3 DNA reads TGTGCCAGCAGTACCAGGGAGGAGCAGTTCTTC. Translated, it gives CASSTREEQFF.

V and J are TRBV7-9 and TRBJ1-1; D unclear. There are 12 residues in the CDR3. V gave up 2 bases and J gave up 1 base, with 2 bases separating them. Germline lookup yields CDR1 SEHNR and CDR2 FQNEAQ (reference sequence). CDR3 coding DNA: TGTGCCAGCAGCTTACAGAACACTGAAGCTTTCTTT. This translates into CASSLQNTEAFF.

The chain couples TRBV6-2 or TRBV6-3 to TRBJ2-1; the D gene is possibly TRBD1 (6 bases). This CDR3 is 16 amino acids long. CDR1 is MNHEY, CDR2 SVGEGT, per germline. The V gene lost 6 bases and the J gene lost 2 bases, with 17 bases spanning the gap. The CDR3 here is CASSVFRGTTYNEQFF. Written as DNA, the CDR3 is TGTGCCAGCAGCGTCTTCAGGGGAACCACCTACAATGAGCAGTTCTTC.

This chain connects TRBV3-1 to TRBJ2-1, with D perhaps being TRBD1 or TRBD2 (5 bases each). This CDR3 spans 14 amino acids. V lost 0 bases to trimming and J lost 7 bases, with 10 bases between them. Germline V gene data show CDR1 as LGHDT and CDR2 as YNNKEL (reference sequence). The CDR3 loop is CASSQDPRENEQFF. The CDR3, as DNA: TGTGCCAGCAGCCAAGATCCCAGGGAGAATGAGCAGTTCTTC.

This chain joins TRBV20-1 and TRBJ1-5; no firm D call. The CDR3 extends over 13 amino acids. Deletions cut 5 bases from V and 1 base from J, with 9 bases between. Germline assignment: CDR1 DFQATT and CDR2 SNEGSKA (reference sequence). The CDR3 region is CSAPRGSNQPQHF. The CDR3 region has the DNA TGCAGTGCTCCTCGGGGAAGCAATCAGCCCCAGCATTTT.

The V gene is TRBV6-1, the J gene TRBJ2-7, with D perhaps matching TRBD2 (6 bases). Germline V gene sequence: CDR1 MNHNS, CDR2 SASEGT. This CDR3 region has 17 residues. Between the trimmed V and J ends, which lost 6 bases and 3 bases, there was a span of 24 bases. CDR3 residues: CASRGTAGTAVLYEQYF. The DNA for the CDR3 is TGTGCCAGCAGGGGGACGGCCGGGACTGCCGTACTCTACGAGCAGTACTTC.

The gene calls are TRBV20-1 and TRBJ1-3; D not resolved. CDR1 is DFQATT, CDR2 SNEGSKA, per germline (reference sequence). Trimming removed 3 bases from V and 0 bases from J, with 6 bases in between. The CDR3 length is 13 residues. CDR3: CSASSGSGNTIYF. The CDR3, as DNA: TGCAGTGCTAGTTCAGGCTCTGGAAACACCATATATTTT.

The chain uses TRBV6-4 and TRBJ2-5, with TRBD2 matching 12 bases. CDR3 size: 15 residues. The V gene's germline CDR1 is MRHNA and CDR2 SNTAGT. Trimming took 5 bases from V and 4 from J; bases not matched to a gene: 5. This CDR3 is CASSPSGGAGETQYF. The CDR3 region has the DNA TGTGCCAGCAGTCCTAGCGGGGGGGCCGGAGAGACCCAGTACTTC.

The genes are TRBV29-1 and TRBJ2-7; 8 bases are a match to TRBD1. Looked up from germline, CDR1 is SQVTM and CDR2 is ANQGSEA. This CDR3 comprises 13 residues. J gave up 5 bases and V 3 bases, and 6 bases lay outside the gene matches. CDR3 coding DNA: TGCAGCGTTGATGGGCAGGGGGCCGACGAGCAGTACTTC. This encodes CSVDGQGADEQYF.

The chain carries TRBV5-1 and TRBJ1-2; D is perhaps TRBD1 (5 bases). Germline V gene lookup returns CDR1 SGHRS and CDR2 YFSETQ. This CDR3 region has 15 residues. V gave up 3 bases and J gave up 1 base, with 13 bases separating them. The CDR3 region is CASSYGGGINYGYTF. The CDR3 DNA reads as TGCGCCAGCAGCTATGGCGGGGGGATTAACTATGGCTACACCTTC.

This clonotype was seen a few times. J is TRBJ2-3 and V is TRBV5-4; TRBD2 matches at 12 bases. Germline V gene data show CDR1 as SGHNT and CDR2 as YYREEE (reference sequence). J lost 3 bases, V lost 4 bases, and 3 bases had no gene match. This CDR3 is 15 amino acids long. The CDR3 loop is CASSAGLAGTDTQYF. The DNA of the CDR3 is TGTGCCAGCAGCGCCGGACTAGCGGGGACAGATACGCAGTATTTT. Variable domain in full (rest from reference TRBV5-4 and TRBJ2-3): ETGVTQSPTHLIKTRGQQVTLRCSSQSGHNTVSWYQQALGQGPQFIFQYYREEENGRGNFPPRFSGLQFPNYSSELNVNALELDDSALYLCASSAGLAGTDTQYFGPGTRLTVL.

This sequence joins TRBV29-1 and TRBJ1-1; a possible D gene is TRBD1 (6 bases). Per germline, CDR1 SQVTM and CDR2 ANQGSEA. The V gene lost 8 bases and the J gene lost 0 bases, with 16 bases spanning the gap. This CDR3 has 14 amino acids. The CDR3 DNA reads as TGCAGCTCATCCCGGACAGCCATGAACACTGAAGCTTTCTTT. It is translated as CSSSRTAMNTEAFF.

J is TRBJ1-2 and V is TRBV7-9; D is possibly TRBD1 (6 bases). Trimming left V 2 bases short and J 8 bases short, with 18 bases between. The CDR3 has 15 residues. From germline, CDR1 is SEHNR and CDR2 FQNEAQ (reference sequence). Here the CDR3 reads CASSLYLTGYSGYTF. CDR3 sequence (DNA): TGTGCCAGCAGCTTATACTTAACAGGGTACTCCGGCTACACCTTC.

The J gene is TRBJ1-4, the V gene TRBV20-1; 9 nucleotides align to TRBD1. The CDR3 loop spans 13 amino acids. V trimming: 2 bases; J trimming: 7 bases; junction bases outside the gene matches: 2. Per germline, CDR1 DFQATT and CDR2 SNEGSKA (reference sequence). The CDR3 bases are TGCAGTGCTAGATGGGACAGGGCTGAAAAACTGTTTTTT. Translated: CSARWDRAEKLFF.

The gene calls are TRBV4-2 and TRBJ2-5; TRBD2 matches 10 bases. With V trimmed by 3 bases and J by 0 bases, 4 bases remained unmatched. This CDR3 is built from 16 residues. Germline CDR1 and CDR2: LGHNA and YNFKEQ. CDR3 DNA sequence: TGTGCCAGCAGCCATCTAGCGGGGGCTAACCAAGAGACCCAGTACTTC. Its translation is CASSHLAGANQETQYF.